What follows are 6 T cell receptor beta chains derived from one specimen sequenced in a study of T-cell reconstitution after alpha-beta-depleted transplantation in children. TCRbeta library construction was performed incorporating unique molecular identifiers. TCRdb re-called the PCR reads through MiXCR, storing one row per CDR3 protein. The sample contains around 670,000 distinct CDR3 sequences, roughly 14% of which appear only once. Material: PBMCs, obtained before TCRalphabeta/CD19-depleted stem cell transplant. The receptors originated from a girl aged 2-15 years with congenital amegakaryocytic thrombocytopenia, due to receive a stem cell transplant.

This clonotype was picked up many times. The rearrangement joins TRBV12-3 or TRBV12-4 to TRBJ2-7; 7 bases agree with TRBD1. V lost 6 bases, J lost 0 bases, and 11 bases stayed unmatched. The CDR3 is made up of 16 amino acids. CDR3 nucleotide sequence: TGTGCCAGCAGCTCTCGTTCCGGGACAGTCTCCTACGAGCAGTACTTC. Protein product: CASSSRSGTVSYEQYF.

Notes on this clonotype: A much larger clone lies a single base off, so this may be a read error. The rearrangement uses TRBV20-1 and TRBJ2-7, with D perhaps TRBD1 or TRBD2 (5 bases each). Germline V gene data show CDR1 as DFQATT and CDR2 as SNEGSKA (reference sequence). The V end lost 1 base, the J end lost 7 bases, and 17 bases lay between the germline ends. The CDR3 is 14 amino acids. CDR3 sequence reads: CSARGVSKGEEQYF. The CDR3 coding sequence is TGCAGTGCTAGAGGGGTCTCCAAAGGGGAGGAGCAGTACTTC.

This clonotype was counted at least ten times. The chain combines TRBV20-1 with TRBJ2-1; TRBD2 agrees at 9 bases. Germline trimming cut 6 bases from V and 4 bases from J; bases unmatched to any gene: 13. Germline CDR1 reads DFQATT; CDR2 reads SNEGSKA (reference sequence). The CDR3 covers 16 residues. The CDR3 spells CSAQGASGDEYNEQFF. The DNA of the CDR3 is TGCAGTGCCCAAGGGGCTAGCGGGGACGAATACAATGAGCAGTTCTTC.

Ten or more counts support this clonotype. This chain links TRBV5-1 with TRBJ2-3; 7 nucleotides line up with TRBD2. The germline V gene encodes CDR1 SGHRS and CDR2 YFSETQ. The ends lost 4 bases at V and 5 bases at J; junction bases unmatched: 7. This CDR3 is built from 14 residues. DNA of the CDR3: TGCGCCAGCAGCGTTAGCGGGTTTCAAGATACGCAGTATTTT. Protein product: CASSVSGFQDTQYF.

In this sample, this clonotype turned up a few times. V usage is TRBV7-9 and J usage is TRBJ2-1, with 15 bases fitting TRBD2. The J segment lost 13 bases and the V segment lost 4 bases, leaving 8 bases of the junction unmatched. The germline V gene has CDR1 SEHNR and CDR2 FQNEAQ (reference sequence). The CDR3 has 15 amino acids. The CDR3 DNA sequence: TGTGCCAGCAGCTCTCGGACTAGCGGGAGGGCCATCCAGTTCTTC. It is translated as CASSSRTSGRAIQFF.

The chain carries TRBV12-3 or TRBV12-4 and TRBJ2-1; D tentatively reads TRBD1 or TRBD2 (5 bases each). The CDR3 length is 13 residues. The V and J ends lost 10 bases and 9 bases respectively, with 19 bases between them. CDR3 sequence: CATALYGGGEQFF. CDR3 DNA sequence: TGTGCCACCGCTTTATATGGGGGTGGTGAGCAGTTCTTC.